These 25 T cell receptor beta chains came from one sample sequenced in a study of CD8 T cells in ankylosing spondylitis. Study-wide results and limits: Ankylosing spondylitis blood appeared to be characterized by a TCR beta motif of roughly eight highly homologous variants.

TCRdb recomputed calls from the 5' RACE reads with MiXCR, one row per CDR3 protein. Of fewer than 650,000 distinct CDR3 sequences in the sample, about 13% were seen once. These receptors' targets are unknown. The sequenced sample consisted of blood, either unsorted or a sorted T cell fraction (not recorded which). Receptor source: a male donor with ankylosing spondylitis.

For the CDR3, the DNA is TGTGCCAGCAGCTTAGCGGAACAGGCACCCCTCCACTTT. Translated, it gives CASSLAEQAPLHF. V is TRBV7-2 and J is TRBJ1-6; tentatively, D is TRBD1 (5 bases). CDR1 is SGHTA and CDR2 is FQGNSA in the germline V gene. V was cut by 0 bases and J by 11 bases, with 8 bases left in between. The CDR3 totals 13 residues.

This clonotype was counted only a few times. The rearrangement links TRBV5-5 to TRBJ2-7; no firm D call. Germline-derived CDR1 and CDR2 are SGHKS and YYEKEE (reference sequence). V shed 0 bases and J shed 0 bases, with 10 bases lying between them. This CDR3 has 15 amino acids. The CDR3 loop is CASSLGLLGSYEQYF. CDR3 DNA sequence: TGTGCCAGCAGCTTGGGCCTCCTTGGCTCCTACGAGCAGTACTTC. Together with reference TRBV5-5 and TRBJ2-7, the CDR3 gives the full variable domain: DAGVTQSPTHLIKTRGQQVTLRCSPISGHKSVSWYQQVLGQGPQFIFQYYEKEERGRGNFPDRFSARQFPNYSSELNVNALLLGDSALYLCASSLGLLGSYEQYFGPGTRLTVT.

The chain has TRBV11-3 and TRBJ1-6; 8 nucleotides match TRBD1. V lost 5 bases to trimming and J lost 12 bases; unmatched junction nucleotides: 15. Germline CDR1 SGHNT, CDR2 YENEEA. The CDR3 consists of 16 residues. CDR3 loop: CASSPRQGNTLRPLHF. CDR3 sequence (DNA): TGTGCCAGCAGCCCCAGACAGGGGAACACGTTACGACCCCTCCACTTT.

J is TRBJ2-7 and V is TRBV29-1; a weak D match, TRBD2 (6 bases). The CDR3 is 15 amino acids. Trimming cost V 6 bases and J 1 base, with 19 bases left between them. Germline V CDR1 and CDR2: SQVTM, ANQGSEA. CDR3 in amino acids: CSVMNGGERSYEQYV. The CDR3 region has the DNA TGCAGCGTAATGAACGGGGGAGAAAGGTCCTACGAGCAGTACGTC.

V is TRBV11-2 and J is TRBJ2-2, with 9 bases identical to TRBD2. Germline CDR1 and CDR2: SGHAT and FQNNGV. The J segment lost 3 bases and the V segment lost 0 bases, leaving 14 bases of the junction unmatched. The CDR3 is 20 residues long. CDR3: CASSLDLAPGVAGDTGELFF. In nucleotides, the CDR3 is TGTGCCAGCAGCTTAGATTTGGCCCCCGGGGTAGCGGGAGACACCGGGGAGCTGTTTTTT. Drawing the rest from reference TRBV11-2 and TRBJ2-2, the complete variable domain is EAGVAQSPRYKIIEKRQSVAFWCNPISGHATLYWYQQILGQGPKLLIQFQNNGVVDDSQLPKDRFSAERLKGVDSTLKIQPAKLEDSAVYLCASSLDLAPGVAGDTGELFFGEGSRLTVL.

This clonotype was observed many times. Here the CDR3 DNA reads TGTGCCAGCAGCCCACCCGGGATCACAAACCCCACAGATACGCAGTATTTT. Its translation: CASSPPGITNPTDTQYF. This chain links TRBV7-2 with TRBJ2-3; a weak D match, TRBD2 (5 bases). This CDR3 is built from 17 residues. Germline V gene lookup returns CDR1 SGHTA and CDR2 FQGNSA. The ends were cut back, 5 bases at V and 2 bases at J, with 20 bases in the middle.

V is TRBV4-2 and J is TRBJ1-1; 11 bases map to TRBD1. V lost 5 bases and J lost 6; bases outside the gene matches: 8. Germline CDR1 and CDR2: LGHNA and YNFKEQ. The CDR3 runs to 15 residues. The CDR3 loop reads CASSSRTGGDAEAFF. The CDR3 DNA sequence: TGTGCCAGCAGCTCCAGGACAGGGGGCGACGCTGAAGCTTTCTTT.

The chain links TRBV27 to TRBJ2-5, with 7 bases lining up with TRBD2. J lost 6 bases, V lost 2 bases, and 3 bases had no gene match. CDR1 is MNHEY, CDR2 SMNVEV, per germline (reference sequence). The CDR3 sequence is 13 residues long. The CDR3 sequence: CASSLGGGQTQYF. CDR3 coding DNA: TGTGCCAGCAGTTTAGGGGGAGGGCAGACCCAGTACTTC.

This chain joins TRBV7-9 and TRBJ2-7; unclear D gene. Germline-derived CDR1 and CDR2 are SEHNR and FQNEAQ (reference sequence). This CDR3 has 15 amino acids. The V end lost 0 bases, the J end lost 0 bases, and 9 bases lay between the germline ends. The CDR3 DNA is TGTGCCAGCAGCTTAGCTTTCGGTCTCTCCTACGAGCAGTACGTC. Residues: CASSLAFGLSYEQYV.

This clonotype was found many times. The chain recombines TRBV6-1 with TRBJ2-1, with 11 bases lining up with TRBD2. CDR1 and CDR2 (germline): MNHNS, SASEGT. This CDR3 contains 15 residues. V lost 6 bases and J lost 7; bases outside the gene matches: 8. The CDR3 is CASSPLAGGVNEQFF. The CDR3 DNA follows: TGTGCCAGCAGCCCGCTAGCGGGAGGTGTAAATGAGCAGTTCTTC.

The genes are TRBV4-1 and TRBJ1-1; 8 nucleotides agree with TRBD1. The CDR3 runs to 13 residues. In germline, CDR1 is MGHRA, CDR2 YSYEKL. Trimming took 4 bases from V and 8 from J; bases not matched to a gene: 6. CDR3 sequence (DNA): TGCGCCAGCAGCCCTCCTAGGGACAGGGAAGCTTTCTTT. Translating gives CASSPPRDREAFF.

The V and J genes are TRBV19 and TRBJ1-1; 8 positions agree with TRBD1. Trimming cost V 10 bases and J 2 bases; bases outside gene matches: 9. The CDR3 consists of 14 residues. CDR1 and CDR2 (germline): LNHDA, SQIVND (reference sequence). CDR3 DNA sequence: TGTGCCACCCTAGGGACAGGCTTCAACACTGAAGCTTTCTTT. It codes for CATLGTGFNTEAFF.

This clonotype showed up just a few times. The CDR3 DNA sequence: TGCGCCAGCAGTGCGGACAGGGATTCACCCCTCCACTTT. Protein sequence: CASSADRDSPLHF. This rearrangement joins TRBV10-2 to TRBJ1-6; 8 bases are a match to TRBD1. This CDR3 contains 13 residues. Germline CDR1 and CDR2: WSHSY and SAAADI. V was clipped by 4 bases and J by 8 bases; unmatched bases: 1.

A few counts support this clonotype. The CDR3 loop is CASSAGQGGEQYF. CDR3 nucleotide sequence: TGTGCCAGCTCCGCCGGACAGGGGGGCGAGCAGTACTTC. V gene TRBV18 combines with J gene TRBJ2-7, with 10 nucleotides matching TRBD1. The CDR3 sequence is 13 residues long. Germline lookup yields CDR1 KGHSH and CDR2 LQKENI. The V gene end was trimmed by 6 bases and the J gene end by 6 bases; junction bases not matched to a gene: 5.

This clonotype was seen more than once but under ten times. The chain employs TRBV3-1 and TRBJ2-3, with TRBD2 matching over 7 bases. The V gene end was trimmed by 6 bases and the J gene end by 0 bases; junction bases not matched to a gene: 9. The CDR3 has 16 residues. Germline CDR1 is LGHDT and CDR2 is YNNKEL (reference sequence). CDR3 nucleotides: TGTGCCAGCAGTCCGGCGGGACTAACAAGCACAGATACGCAGTATTTT. It is translated as CASSPAGLTSTDTQYF.

This clonotype was seen many times. This chain joins TRBV27 and TRBJ2-5; D remains unclear. V was clipped by 8 bases and J by 1 base, with 17 bases between them. This CDR3 spans 15 amino acids. Germline lookup yields CDR1 MNHEY and CDR2 SMNVEV (reference sequence). Written as DNA, the CDR3 is TGTGCCAGCGCTCCCAGGACGGATTTCCAAGAGACCCAGTACTTC. Amino acid sequence: CASAPRTDFQETQYF.

This clonotype was counted between two and nine times. The genes are TRBV12-3 or TRBV12-4 and TRBJ2-2, with 7 positions matching TRBD2. The V and J ends lost 7 bases and 4 bases, in that order; junction bases with no gene match: 6. The CDR3 runs to 14 residues. This CDR3 is CASMREWGTGELFF. CDR3 DNA: TGTGCCAGCATGCGGGAGTGGGGCACCGGGGAGCTGTTTTTT.

This clonotype occurred a few times. V and J are TRBV6-2 or TRBV6-3 and TRBJ2-7; D is unclear. From germline, CDR1 is MNHEY and CDR2 SVGEGT. The CDR3 totals 9 residues. Trimming took off 8 bases at V and 9 bases at J, with 8 bases between the two ends. CDR3 bases: TGTGCCAGCTCAACCAGGCAGTACGTC. Translation: CASSTRQYV.

This clonotype has just a few counts. J is TRBJ1-4 and V is TRBV5-1; no definite D call. Germline assignment: CDR1 SGHRS and CDR2 YFSETQ. Trimming cost V 4 bases and J 0 bases, with 7 bases left between them. This CDR3 is 14 amino acids long. CDR3: CASSADATNEKLFF. The CDR3 DNA is TGCGCCAGCAGCGCGGACGCAACTAATGAAAAACTGTTTTTT.

Many counts were recorded for this clonotype. The chain recombines TRBV7-9 with TRBJ2-7; the D call may be TRBD1 or TRBD2 (5 bases each). In germline, CDR1 is SEHNR, CDR2 FQNEAQ (reference sequence). This CDR3 has 12 amino acids. V was shortened by 11 bases and J by 5 bases, with 16 bases between the two germline ends. Here the CDR3 DNA reads TGTGCCTCTTCGGGGCCGTCGGACGAGCAGTACGTC. Encoded protein: CASSGPSDEQYV.

The chain recombines TRBV20-1 with TRBJ2-1; TRBD2 matches 9 bases. Germline V lookup: CDR1 DFQATT, CDR2 SNEGSKA (reference sequence). This CDR3 contains 14 residues. After removal of 7 bases from V and 4 bases from J, the junction contained 8 bases not matched to a gene. The CDR3 DNA sequence: TGCAGTGGAACAGCGGGAGGAAATTACAATGAGCAGTTCTTC. Translated, it gives CSGTAGGNYNEQFF.

This clonotype has just a few counts. The chain links TRBV7-2 to TRBJ1-4; D is possibly TRBD1 (5 bases). V was cut by 6 bases and J by 4 bases, with 9 bases left in between. Germline assignment: CDR1 SGHTA and CDR2 FQGNSA. The CDR3 length is 13 residues. The CDR3 nucleotides read TGTGCCAGCAGGGGACGGCTTAATGAAAAACTGTTTTTT. Translating gives CASRGRLNEKLFF.

There are a few counts of this clonotype. The rearrangement uses TRBV20-1 and TRBJ2-7; 8 bases fit TRBD2. Trimming removed 1 base from V and 3 bases from J; junction bases left unmatched: 5. Germline-derived CDR1 and CDR2 are DFQATT and SNEGSKA (reference sequence). The CDR3 is 14 residues long. CDR3 region: CSARVSGGGYEQYF. The CDR3 nucleotides read TGCAGTGCTAGAGTGTCGGGAGGGGGCTACGAGCAGTACTTC.

The chain employs TRBV6-1 and TRBJ2-2, with D tentatively TRBD1 or TRBD2 (5 bases each). Germline values: CDR1 MNHNS, CDR2 SASEGT. V lost 6 bases and J lost 6, with 14 bases in between. The CDR3 is 14 residues long. CDR3 sequence: CASRVGAVAGELFF. CDR3 bases: TGTGCCAGCAGGGTCGGGGCGGTCGCCGGGGAGCTGTTTTTT.

In this sample, this clonotype turned up a few times. V usage is TRBV4-1 and J usage is TRBJ2-1; a possible D gene is TRBD1 (6 bases). Trimming took off 1 base at V and 4 bases at J, with 17 bases between the two ends. This CDR3 comprises 17 residues. CDR1 MGHRA and CDR2 YSYEKL come from the germline V gene. CDR3 sequence reads: CASSQVAGEILYNEQFF. The CDR3 DNA follows: TGCGCCAGCAGCCAAGTCGCAGGGGAAATTCTTTACAATGAGCAGTTCTTC.